A selection of T cell receptor beta chains follows, all from one sample in a study of blood T cell repertoires in COVID-19. The table came from immunoSEQ multiplex PCR; TCRdb's copy has only in-frame clones and leaves some out. The data contain over 110,000 clones, approximately 80% of them singletons. The specimen sequenced was PBMCs or T cells enriched from blood (not recorded which). These receptors were collected from a man aged 50-60 years in a cohort exposed to, infected with or recovered from COVID-19 (not recorded which). Each CDR3 is given with its conserved first and last residue. A D gene is named only where the DNA matches it firmly. Size is stated for part of the rows, as once, few or many counts, or as a class when the clone is expanded.

V gene: TRBV24-1
clone size: NA
J gene: TRBJ2-1
D gene: TRBD2
CDR3 DNA: TGTGCCACCAGTGATCTCACCCCGGGACTAGCGGGACCTAGCAAATACAATGAGCAGTTCTTC
CDR3 protein: CATSDLTPGLAGPSKYNEQFF

V gene: TRBV5-6
clone size: NA
J gene: TRBJ2-3
D gene: NA
CDR3 DNA: TGTGCCAGCAGCTTTATATCCTCTAGCACAGATACGCAGTATTTT
CDR3 protein: CASSFISSSTDTQYF

V gene: TRBV18
clone size: NA
J gene: TRBJ1-1
D gene: NA
CDR3 DNA: TGTGCCAGCTCACCGGCTCGACACGCTGAAGCTTTCTTT
CDR3 protein: CASSPARHAEAFF

V gene: TRBV19
clone size: NA
J gene: TRBJ1-6
D gene: NA
CDR3 DNA: TGTGCCAGTAGTATTGGTTCAGATAATTCACCCCTCCACTTT
CDR3 protein: CASSIGSDNSPLHF

V gene: TRBV19
clone size: NA
J gene: TRBJ1-5
D gene: NA
CDR3 DNA: TGTGCCAGTAGTATAGGGAGGACAGCGAATCAGCCCCAGCATTTT
CDR3 protein: CASSIGRTANQPQHF

V gene: TRBV18
clone size: NA
J gene: TRBJ1-2
D gene: TRBD1
CDR3 DNA: TGTGCCAGCTCACCGGACAGGGCGGATGGCTACACCTTC
CDR3 protein: CASSPDRADGYTF

V gene: TRBV15
clone size: NA
J gene: TRBJ2-2
D gene: TRBD1
CDR3 DNA: TGTGCCACCAGCAGAGTAAGGACAGGGCCGGCCGGGGAGCTGTTTTTT
CDR3 protein: CATSRVRTGPAGELFF

V gene: TRBV2
clone size: NA
J gene: TRBJ1-5
D gene: NA
CDR3 DNA: TGTGCCAGCAGCTCCCAGGGGAGCAATCAGCCCCAGCATTTT
CDR3 protein: CASSSQGSNQPQHF

V gene: TRBV2
clone size: NA
J gene: TRBJ1-2
D gene: NA
CDR3 DNA: TGTGCCAGCAAATTAAGGGGTGCTACGAGTGAGGGCTACACCTTC
CDR3 protein: CASKLRGATSEGYTF

V gene: TRBV13
clone size: NA
J gene: TRBJ2-3
D gene: NA
CDR3 DNA: TGTGCCAGCAGCTTAGGCCGAGGGAGCACAGATACGCAGTATTTT
CDR3 protein: CASSLGRGSTDTQYF

V gene: TRBV10-3
clone size: NA
J gene: TRBJ2-7
D gene: NA
CDR3 DNA: TGTGCCATCAGCCCGGGACTCATCTACGAGCAGTACTTC
CDR3 protein: CAISPGLIYEQYF

V gene: TRBV5-6
clone size: NA
J gene: TRBJ2-2
D gene: TRBD1
CDR3 DNA: TGTGCCAGCAGCTGGCGGGACAGGGGCACCGGGGAGCTGTTTTTT
CDR3 protein: CASSWRDRGTGELFF

V gene: TRBV6-6
clone size: NA
J gene: TRBJ2-2
D gene: TRBD1
CDR3 DNA: TGTGCCAGCAGTTTTGGAACAGGGGTTGCCGGGGAGCTGTTTTTT
CDR3 protein: CASSFGTGVAGELFF

V gene: TRBV4-2
clone size: NA
J gene: TRBJ2-7
D gene: NA
CDR3 DNA: TGTGCCAGCAGCCTAGGCCCCGGGGGCTACGAGCAGTACTTC
CDR3 protein: CASSLGPGGYEQYF

V gene: TRBV7-2
clone size: NA
J gene: TRBJ1-3
D gene: NA
CDR3 DNA: TGTGCCAGCAGCAGCCGGGGGGGGAGCTCTGGAAACACCATATATTTT
CDR3 protein: CASSSRGGSSGNTIYF

V gene: TRBV12-3/TRBV12-4
clone size: NA
J gene: TRBJ2-7
D gene: TRBD2
CDR3 DNA: TGTGCCAGCAGGCGGACTAGCGAGCAGTACTTC
CDR3 protein: CASRRTSEQYF

V gene: TRBV6-5
clone size: NA
J gene: TRBJ2-3
D gene: TRBD2
CDR3 DNA: TGTGCCAGCAGTTACGCTAGCGGGGGGGCAGATACGCAGTATTTT
CDR3 protein: CASSYASGGADTQYF

V gene: TRBV18
clone size: few
J gene: TRBJ2-1
D gene: TRBD2
CDR3 DNA: TGTGCCAGCTCACCACGACTAGCTGAGCAGTTCTTC
CDR3 protein: CASSPRLAEQFF

V gene: TRBV5-1
clone size: NA
J gene: TRBJ2-1
D gene: NA
CDR3 DNA: TGCGCCAGCAGCTCCCGACTCGAAAATGAGCAGTTCTTC
CDR3 protein: CASSSRLENEQFF

V gene: TRBV6-5
clone size: NA
J gene: TRBJ1-4
D gene: TRBD1
CDR3 DNA: TGTGCCAGCAGTTACTGGGACAGGGGACATAATGAAAAACTGTTTTTT
CDR3 protein: CASSYWDRGHNEKLFF

V gene: TRBV24-1
clone size: NA
J gene: TRBJ2-2
D gene: TRBD2
CDR3 DNA: TGTGCCAGCGCCGGGAGGGGAGGGGCCGGGGAGCTGTTTTTT
CDR3 protein: CASAGRGGAGELFF

V gene: TRBV7-2
clone size: NA
J gene: TRBJ2-3
D gene: NA
CDR3 DNA: TGTGCCAGCAGCTTCCCCTACCCAGATACGCAGTATTTT
CDR3 protein: CASSFPYPDTQYF

V gene: TRBV9
clone size: NA
J gene: TRBJ2-1
D gene: TRBD2
CDR3 DNA: TGTGCCAGCAGCGGAGGTAGCGGGGTTGAGCAGTTCTTC
CDR3 protein: CASSGGSGVEQFF

V gene: TRBV3-1/TRBV3-2
clone size: NA
J gene: TRBJ1-1
D gene: TRBD1
CDR3 DNA: TGTGCCAGCAGCCAATCCCGGGACAGGGGGGCTTTCTTT
CDR3 protein: CASSQSRDRGAFF

V gene: TRBV7-9
clone size: NA
J gene: TRBJ1-4
D gene: NA
CDR3 DNA: TGTGCCAGCAGCTCCGGACTGGGCTCCGGGGAAAAACTGTTTTTT
CDR3 protein: CASSSGLGSGEKLFF

V gene: TRBV2
clone size: NA
J gene: TRBJ1-4
D gene: NA
CDR3 DNA: TGTGCCAGCATCCCGGGAGACTCGTTAACGGAAAAACTGTTTTTT
CDR3 protein: CASIPGDSLTEKLFF

V gene: TRBV2
clone size: NA
J gene: TRBJ2-2
D gene: TRBD1
CDR3 DNA: TGTGCAGCCTTACAGGGGTACAACACCGGGGAGCTGTTTTTT
CDR3 protein: CAALQGYNTGELFF

V gene: TRBV27
clone size: many
J gene: TRBJ1-2
D gene: TRBD1
CDR3 DNA: TGTGCCAGCAGTTTGGGACAGGGGGCTTTAGATGGCTACACCTTC
CDR3 protein: CASSLGQGALDGYTF

V gene: TRBV5-4
clone size: NA
J gene: TRBJ2-5
D gene: NA
CDR3 DNA: TGTGCCAGCAGCCCGACAGGCCCCCAAGAGACCCAGTACTTC
CDR3 protein: CASSPTGPQETQYF

V gene: TRBV7-9
clone size: NA
J gene: TRBJ2-1
D gene: NA
CDR3 DNA: TGTGCCAGCAGCTTAGCGCCCGCGGGGAACAATGAGCAGTTCTTC
CDR3 protein: CASSLAPAGNNEQFF

V gene: TRBV6-5
clone size: few
J gene: TRBJ1-1
D gene: TRBD1
CDR3 DNA: TGTGCCAGCAGACAGGGGGGTCGCACTGAAGCTTTCTTT
CDR3 protein: CASRQGGRTEAFF

V gene: TRBV6-2/TRBV6-3
clone size: NA
J gene: TRBJ2-7
D gene: NA
CDR3 DNA: TGTGCCAGCAGTTTACCCCTGGGAGTTTATTCCTACGAGCAGTACTTC
CDR3 protein: CASSLPLGVYSYEQYF

V gene: TRBV4-1
clone size: few
J gene: TRBJ2-1
D gene: TRBD2
CDR3 DNA: TGCGCCAGCAGCCAAGAGGACGGGGGGTGGGATGAGCAGTTCTTC
CDR3 protein: CASSQEDGGWDEQFF

V gene: TRBV7-2
clone size: NA
J gene: TRBJ1-6
D gene: TRBD1
CDR3 DNA: TGTGCCAGCAGCTTAGGACAGGGGTTTAATTCACCCCTCCACTTT
CDR3 protein: CASSLGQGFNSPLHF

V gene: TRBV2
clone size: NA
J gene: TRBJ2-7
D gene: TRBD2
CDR3 DNA: TGTGCCAGCACGGGCGGGAGGCTCCTAGAAGGGGGTGAGCAGTACTTC
CDR3 protein: CASTGGRLLEGGEQYF

V gene: TRBV6-5
clone size: once
J gene: TRBJ2-2
D gene: NA
CDR3 DNA: TGTGCCAGCAGTTACTCTTCCGGGACCGGGGAGCTGTTTTTT
CDR3 protein: CASSYSSGTGELFF

V gene: TRBV28
clone size: NA
J gene: TRBJ2-7
D gene: NA
CDR3 DNA: TGTGCCAGCAGTTTAATAAGGACGGAGGTCTGGTACTTC
CDR3 protein: CASSLIRTEVWYF

V gene: TRBV29-1
clone size: NA
J gene: TRBJ2-5
D gene: TRBD1
CDR3 DNA: TGCAGCGGGGGACAGCAAGAGACCCAGTACTTC
CDR3 protein: CSGGQQETQYF

V gene: TRBV15
clone size: NA
J gene: TRBJ2-6
D gene: NA
CDR3 DNA: TGTGCCACCAGCAGAGATCGAGGGAGCGGGGGGGCCAACGTCCTGACTTTC
CDR3 protein: CATSRDRGSGGANVLTF

V gene: TRBV10-1
clone size: NA
J gene: TRBJ1-1
D gene: TRBD1
CDR3 DNA: TGCGCCAGCAGTAAGGCCGGGACAGGGAATGAAGCTTTCTTT
CDR3 protein: CASSKAGTGNEAFF

V gene: TRBV6-6
clone size: once
J gene: TRBJ2-7
D gene: NA
CDR3 DNA: TGTGCCAGCAGTCACTTCCGGACAGCCCCCTACGAGCAGTACTTC
CDR3 protein: CASSHFRTAPYEQYF

V gene: TRBV6-5
clone size: NA
J gene: TRBJ2-7
D gene: NA
CDR3 DNA: TGTGCCAGCAGGGCAACAGGGTACTACGAGCAGTACTTC
CDR3 protein: CASRATGYYEQYF

V gene: TRBV6-5
clone size: few
J gene: TRBJ2-1
D gene: NA
CDR3 DNA: TGTGCCAGCAGTTGGGACATGTACAATGAGCAGTTCTTC
CDR3 protein: CASSWDMYNEQFF

V gene: TRBV27
clone size: NA
J gene: TRBJ1-2
D gene: NA
CDR3 DNA: TGTGCCAGCAGCGAGAGGGCCCGTAACTATGGCTACACCTTC
CDR3 protein: CASSERARNYGYTF

V gene: TRBV7-9
clone size: few
J gene: TRBJ1-5
D gene: NA
CDR3 DNA: TGTGCCAGCAGCTTTATCCAGGGTAAGGTGGGCAATCAGCCCCAGCATTTT
CDR3 protein: CASSFIQGKVGNQPQHF

V gene: TRBV24-1
clone size: NA
J gene: TRBJ2-1
D gene: TRBD1
CDR3 DNA: TGTGCCACCAGTGATCGGCGACAGGGGAGCTCCTACAATGAGCAGTTCTTC
CDR3 protein: CATSDRRQGSSYNEQFF

V gene: TRBV12-3/TRBV12-4
clone size: NA
J gene: TRBJ2-4
D gene: TRBD1
CDR3 DNA: TGTGCCAGCAGTTCCGGACAGGGGAAGTACTTC
CDR3 protein: CASSSGQGKYF

V gene: TRBV6-1
clone size: NA
J gene: TRBJ1-6
D gene: NA
CDR3 DNA: TGTGCCAGCAGTGCTTTTGACAGAGACTATAATTCACCCCTCCACTTT
CDR3 protein: CASSAFDRDYNSPLHF

V gene: TRBV5-1
clone size: NA
J gene: TRBJ2-3
D gene: TRBD2
CDR3 DNA: TGCGCCAGCAGCCCCCCGCTAGCGGGAGGCCCAGATACGCAGTATTTT
CDR3 protein: CASSPPLAGGPDTQYF

V gene: TRBV27
clone size: NA
J gene: TRBJ2-7
D gene: TRBD2
CDR3 DNA: TGTGCCAGCTGGGCGGCGGGGGGGTACGAGCAGTACTTC
CDR3 protein: CASWAAGGYEQYF

V gene: TRBV30
clone size: once
J gene: TRBJ2-5
D gene: TRBD2
CDR3 DNA: TGTGCCTGGAGTTTTGCGGGGGGCCTAGAGACCCAGTACTTC
CDR3 protein: CAWSFAGGLETQYF

V gene: TRBV19
clone size: NA
J gene: TRBJ1-2
D gene: TRBD1
CDR3 DNA: TGTGCCAGTAGACCATCAGGGACAGTTAACTATGGCTACACCTTC
CDR3 protein: CASRPSGTVNYGYTF

V gene: TRBV3-1/TRBV3-2
clone size: NA
J gene: TRBJ2-1
D gene: NA
CDR3 DNA: TGTGCCAGCAGCCAAACCAGACTAGTTTGGGGCAATGAGCAGTTCTTC
CDR3 protein: CASSQTRLVWGNEQFF

V gene: TRBV3-1/TRBV3-2
clone size: NA
J gene: TRBJ2-1
D gene: TRBD2
CDR3 DNA: TGTGCCAGCAGCCAAGGGATTACTAGCGGCAATGAGCAGTTCTTC
CDR3 protein: CASSQGITSGNEQFF

V gene: TRBV11-2
clone size: NA
J gene: TRBJ1-5
D gene: NA
CDR3 DNA: TGTGCCAGCAGCCTAGAGGGACACCACAATCAGCCCCAGCATTTT
CDR3 protein: CASSLEGHHNQPQHF